These T cell receptor beta chains were read from a single sample in a study of shared clonotypes between healthy human individuals. TCRdb's table, derived via immunoSEQ multiplex PCR, lists solely in-frame clones and lacks some. The sample lists approximately 1,500,000 clones, nearly 99% occurring once. Sequenced sample: naive CD4+ T cells sorted from blood. These receptors all stem from a man younger than 40 in good health. The CDR3 runs from the conserved cysteine through the conserved F or W. The D gene is left open where the match is weak. Size is omitted from some rows. Given values are once, few, many or a class for expanded clones.

CDR3 | DNA | D | length | V | size | J
CASSSKRTGGLSSSYNEQFF | TGTGCCAGCAGCTCGAAACGGACAGGGGGCCTTTCTAGCTCCTACAATGAGCAGTTCTTC | TRBD1 | 20 | TRBV7-6 | - | TRBJ2-1
CASSLSLYNEQFF | TGTGCCAGCAGCCTGTCGCTATACAATGAGCAGTTCTTC | - | 13 | TRBV7-3 | - | TRBJ2-1
CASTIWGFGTQISYEQYF | TGTGCCAGCACCATATGGGGCTTCGGGACTCAAATTTCCTACGAGCAGTACTTC | - | 18 | TRBV7-9 | once | TRBJ2-7
CAMQIGSGSYEQYF | TGTGCCATGCAAATCGGGTCGGGATCCTACGAGCAGTACTTC | - | 14 | TRBV10-3 | once | TRBJ2-7
CASSLLAGDTEAFF | TGTGCCAGCAGCTTATTGGCAGGTGACACTGAAGCTTTCTTT | - | 14 | TRBV7-2 | - | TRBJ1-1
CAVRETQYF | TGTGCCGTCCGAGAGACCCAGTACTTC | - | 9 | TRBV2 | - | TRBJ2-5
CSVNEKIRGPYEQYF | TGCAGCGTGAACGAGAAGATCAGGGGACCCTACGAGCAGTACTTC | - | 15 | TRBV29-1 | - | TRBJ2-7
CASSRDRGLGNTIYF | TGTGCCAGCAGCCGGGACAGGGGGCTTGGAAACACCATATATTTT | TRBD1 | 15 | TRBV9 | once | TRBJ1-3
CASSPTGDSWGNTIYF | TGCGCCAGCAGCCCGACCGGGGACAGTTGGGGAAACACCATATATTTT | TRBD1 | 16 | TRBV5-1 | once | TRBJ1-3
CASSIPTGFNEKLFF | TGTGCCAGTAGTATTCCGACAGGATTTAATGAAAAACTGTTTTTT | - | 15 | TRBV19 | - | TRBJ1-4
CASSLGTGTSDEQYF | TGTGCCAGCAGCTTAGGCACCGGGACTAGCGACGAGCAGTACTTC | TRBD2 | 15 | TRBV7-9 | - | TRBJ2-7
CASPAPSVRHQFF | TGCGCCAGCCCGGCTCCCTCGGTGAGACACCAGTTCTTC | - | 13 | TRBV10-1 | - | TRBJ2-1
CASSPETGQETQYF | TGTGCCAGCTCACCCGAAACAGGGCAAGAGACCCAGTACTTC | - | 14 | TRBV18 | - | TRBJ2-5
CASTRSGETQYF | TGTGCCAGCACTCGAAGTGGAGAGACCCAGTACTTC | - | 12 | TRBV6-1 | - | TRBJ2-5
CASSLGSGKGAKNIQYF | TGTGCCAGCAGCTTAGGTTCCGGAAAGGGGGCCAAAAACATTCAGTACTTC | - | 17 | TRBV7-2 | - | TRBJ2-4
CASSATVGEQFF | TGTGCCAGCAGCGCCACGGTGGGTGAGCAGTTCTTC | - | 12 | TRBV9 | once | TRBJ2-1
CASSLRGDTEAFF | TGCGCCAGCAGCTTGCGAGGGGACACTGAAGCTTTCTTT | - | 13 | TRBV5-1 | - | TRBJ1-1
CASSAPVTDTQYF | TGTGCCAGCAGTGCCCCGGTCACAGATACGCAGTATTTT | - | 13 | TRBV6-5 | - | TRBJ2-3
CASSLTNSYEQYF | TGTGCTAGCAGCTTAACTAACTCCTACGAGCAGTACTTC | - | 13 | TRBV7-7 | - | TRBJ2-7